This TCR beta chain was identified in a study of Ad26.COV2.S vaccination and SARS-CoV-2 variants (dated by TCRdb to the early 2020s). About the study as a whole: Donors in the vaccine arm were drawn from COV1001, a phase I-IIa trial of Ad26.COV2.S in healthy adults that was multicentre, randomized, double-blind and placebo-controlled. Trial participants were randomized into five groups of five: low-dose or high-dose Ad26.COV2.S given once or twice, or placebo on both occasions. Sequencing of the TCRbeta repertoire served to evaluate the specificity and breadth of SARS-CoV-2-reactive T cell receptors following Ad26.COV2.S vaccination. Ad26.COV2.S was given intramuscularly at 5x10^10 or 1x10^11 viral particles, as a single shot or as two shots 56 days apart. Throughout the experiments and outcome assessment, investigators stayed blinded to trial group allocation. A total of approximately 30 samples were included in the TCR-sequenced set, comprising some 20 Ad26.COV2.S vaccine recipients, 5 placebo recipients and 8 SARS-CoV-2 convalescent individuals. Study-wide findings and limitations: Non-spike TCR breadth was comparable between vaccine and placebo recipients, consistent with the vaccine containing only spike. After vaccination, substantial breadth of spike-specific CD8+ and CD4+ T cell responses was reported. Ad26.COV2.S recipients had higher spike-specific TCR breadth than placebo recipients (P = 0.0014). It was noted by the authors that total T cell responses may have been underestimated by the TCR breadth and depth analyses. Comparing responses between vaccine doses or regimens was not something the study was powered to do.

Points on this clone: Its specific antigen is unknown. Per-nucleotide qualities are absent, and no much larger clonotype sits a single base away.

The sample's treatment or condition label, in plain terms: over 15 received Ad26.COV2.S at low or high dose, single or two shots; about 5 received placebo; per-sample allocation not given. Repertoires of vaccine and placebo recipients were sequenced from samples collected on day 63 after the first injection. Cohort 1b enrolled about 25 adults aged 18-55 years at a single site in Boston, USA, between 29 July and 7 August 2020. As a vaccine, Ad26.COV2.S was a replication-incompetent adenovirus type 26 vector that expressed a prefusion-stabilized SARS-CoV-2 spike protein derived from the original Wuhan strain. The immunoSEQ Assay was used to sequence TCRbeta CDR3 regions. After extraction, genomic DNA underwent amplification by bias-controlled multiplex PCR, followed by high-throughput sequencing. Under the source paper's analysis protocol: To quantify the absolute abundance of every unique TCRbeta CDR3 region, sequences were collapsed and filtered. T cell fraction was estimated by normalizing TCRbeta template counts to usable DNA, with usable DNA measured through amplification of reference genes found in all nucleated cells. Repertoire TCRs were annotated as SARS-CoV-2-specific when V gene, CDR3 amino acid sequence and J gene were exactly matched to a known reactive TCR set. MIRA supplied the reference SARS-CoV-2 TCR set, which was filtered for enrichment in COVID-19-positive ImmuneCODE repertoires so that public or cross-reactive TCRs were removed. Drawing on the MIRA antigens, annotated TCRs were analysed further at the level of specific ORF or position within ORF. Breadth was defined as annotated unique rearrangements over total unique productive rearrangements; depth was the summed frequency of those rearrangements. Two-sided Wilcoxon rank-sum tests were used to compare TCR breadth between groups. The immuneACCESS repertoire file appears here via TCRdb, limited to in-frame rearrangements. These files lack a portion of the clones; in checked studies, under half of the deficit traces to unresolved V genes, and the cause of the others is not known. V and J calls and clone size are those listed in that table; D and trimming were worked out from the DNA. The sample table shows around 340,000 clones, and approximately 86% are seen once. Jointly, the top ten make up around 11% of the sample.

The CDR3 covers 15 residues, taking in both the cysteine and the phenylalanine. The DNA shown is the 45-base CDR3, in frame from base 1. Reading the germline V gene gives CDR1 SGHTA and CDR2 FQGTGA. Relative to germline, V is 1 base shorter and J is 1 base shorter, with 9 bases between their ends. The input for sequencing was peripheral blood, taken in a trial of Ad26.COV2.S vaccine versus placebo. The chain is assembled from TRBV7-3 and TRBJ2-3, with the D gene not clear enough to name. This clonotype was sampled from a person aged 18-60 years who received the Ad26.COV2.S COVID-19 vaccine or a placebo. The nucleotides read TGTGCCAGCAGCTTAAACGGCATCGGCACAGATACGCAGTATTTT. This translates into CASSLNGIGTDTQYF. Outside the CDR3, residues come from the reference TRBV7-3 and TRBJ2-3 proteins, so the full variable domain is: GAGVSQTPSNKVTEKGKYVELRCDPISGHTALYWYRQSLGQGPEFLIYFQGTGAADDSGLPNDRFFAVRPEGSVSTLKIQRTERGDSAVYLCASSLNGIGTDTQYFGPGTRLTVL.